This is a list of T cell receptor beta chains from one sample in a study of cytotoxic CD8 clonotypes in ibrutinib-treated CLL. Sequenced by immunoSEQ multiplex PCR; TCRdb stores in-frame clones only, minus some. The sample shows 150,000 or so clones, over 60% of them seen only once. The source was PBMCs, collected after 12 months of ibrutinib treatment. The receptors derive from a human donor with chronic lymphocytic leukemia. Each CDR3 is given with its conserved first and last residue. A D gene is named only where the DNA matches it firmly. Where a row states a size, it is once, few, many or the class of an expanded clone; other rows omit it.

abundance: .
j_gene: TRBJ1-2
v_gene: TRBV5-1
d_gene: .
CDR3nt: TGCGCCAGCGCCGCGACAACGGGGAGCTATGGCTACACCTTC
CDR3aa: CASAATTGSYGYTF

abundance: .
j_gene: TRBJ2-7
v_gene: TRBV9
d_gene: TRBD1
CDR3nt: TGTGCCAGCAGCTCCGGACAGGGTAGCTACGAGCAGTACTTC
CDR3aa: CASSSGQGSYEQYF

abundance: .
j_gene: TRBJ1-1
v_gene: TRBV27
d_gene: .
CDR3nt: TGTGCCAGCAGTATTCAAATGAACACTGAAGCTTTCTTT
CDR3aa: CASSIQMNTEAFF

abundance: .
j_gene: TRBJ2-4
v_gene: TRBV7-9
d_gene: .
CDR3nt: TGTGCCAGCAGCATGACAGTAAAAAGCGATCAGTACTTC
CDR3aa: CASSMTVKSDQYF

abundance: .
j_gene: TRBJ2-7
v_gene: TRBV27
d_gene: .
CDR3nt: TGTGCCAGCAGTTTAGGTGTTGGCGGCGAGCAGTACTTC
CDR3aa: CASSLGVGGEQYF

abundance: .
j_gene: TRBJ2-7
v_gene: TRBV27
d_gene: .
CDR3nt: TGTGCCAGCAGTCCAACAGCGTGGCATAGCTCCTACGAGCAGTACTTC
CDR3aa: CASSPTAWHSSYEQYF

abundance: .
j_gene: TRBJ2-5
v_gene: TRBV30
d_gene: .
CDR3nt: TGTGCCTGGAGTCGGGGACAAGAGACCCAGTACTTC
CDR3aa: CAWSRGQETQYF

abundance: .
j_gene: TRBJ2-4
v_gene: TRBV4-1
d_gene: TRBD1
CDR3nt: TGCGCCAGCAGCCAAGGAGGGGGCAGAAAAAACATTCAGTACTTC
CDR3aa: CASSQGGGRKNIQYF

abundance: once
j_gene: TRBJ2-5
v_gene: TRBV11-2
d_gene: TRBD1
CDR3nt: TGTGCCAGCAGCTTAGATGCCAGGGGGCGAGAGACCCAGTACTTC
CDR3aa: CASSLDARGRETQYF

abundance: .
j_gene: TRBJ2-1
v_gene: TRBV25-1
d_gene: TRBD2
CDR3nt: TGTGCCAGCAGAGTAAGCGGGAGGTTGAATGAGCAGTTCTTC
CDR3aa: CASRVSGRLNEQFF

abundance: .
j_gene: TRBJ2-7
v_gene: TRBV7-2
d_gene: .
CDR3nt: TGTGCCAGCAGCTTAGTCTCTGTCTTTGGGACACACTCCTACGAGCAGTACTTC
CDR3aa: CASSLVSVFGTHSYEQYF

abundance: .
j_gene: TRBJ2-7
v_gene: TRBV30
d_gene: .
CDR3nt: TGTGCCTGGAGCATACAGGGCTACGAGCAGTACTTC
CDR3aa: CAWSIQGYEQYF

abundance: .
j_gene: TRBJ1-5
v_gene: TRBV19
d_gene: TRBD1
CDR3nt: TGTGCCAGTAGTCCCGAAGACAGGGGCAATCAGCCCCAGCATTTT
CDR3aa: CASSPEDRGNQPQHF

abundance: .
j_gene: TRBJ2-7
v_gene: TRBV6-5
d_gene: TRBD1
CDR3nt: TGTGCCAGCAAAGCGAGACAGGGTGCCTACGAGCAGTACTTC
CDR3aa: CASKARQGAYEQYF

abundance: .
j_gene: TRBJ2-1
v_gene: TRBV7-9
d_gene: TRBD2
CDR3nt: TGTGCCAGCAGCCCAGGGAGGGATGAGCGGGAGTTGGGTGAGCAGTTCTTC
CDR3aa: CASSPGRDERELGEQFF

abundance: .
j_gene: TRBJ2-5
v_gene: TRBV21-1
d_gene: .
CDR3nt: TGTGCCAGCAGCAAAGGCCGGGACAGGAACTTCCGAGAGACCCAGTACTTC
CDR3aa: CASSKGRDRNFRETQYF

abundance: .
j_gene: TRBJ1-2
v_gene: TRBV4-2
d_gene: TRBD1
CDR3nt: TGTGCCAGCAGCCAAGAGGTCGGGACAGGCGCCTATGGCTACACCTTC
CDR3aa: CASSQEVGTGAYGYTF

abundance: .
j_gene: TRBJ2-7
v_gene: TRBV18
d_gene: .
CDR3nt: TGTGCCAGCTCACCACAGGGCAGGGGTTATGAGCAGTACTTC
CDR3aa: CASSPQGRGYEQYF

abundance: .
j_gene: TRBJ2-1
v_gene: TRBV30
d_gene: .
CDR3nt: TGTGCCTGGAGCTGGTGGAGCTCCCGTTACAATGAGCAGTTCTTC
CDR3aa: CAWSWWSSRYNEQFF

abundance: .
j_gene: TRBJ2-1
v_gene: TRBV30
d_gene: TRBD2
CDR3nt: TGTGCCTGGAGTGTACGAGGTTCGGGAGGGCGATTGTTCTTC
CDR3aa: CAWSVRGSGGRLFF

abundance: .
j_gene: TRBJ2-1
v_gene: TRBV5-1
d_gene: TRBD1
CDR3nt: TGCGCCAGCAGCACACAGGGGGCTTCCTACAATGAGCAGTTCTTC
CDR3aa: CASSTQGASYNEQFF

abundance: .
j_gene: TRBJ2-7
v_gene: TRBV11-3
d_gene: .
CDR3nt: TGTGCCAGCAGCTTAACAATTCCTACGGAGCAGTACTTC
CDR3aa: CASSLTIPTEQYF

abundance: .
j_gene: TRBJ1-2
v_gene: TRBV6-5
d_gene: .
CDR3nt: TGTGCCAGCAGTCCCGACAGGCTTTATGGCTACACCTTC
CDR3aa: CASSPDRLYGYTF

abundance: .
j_gene: TRBJ2-7
v_gene: TRBV7-2
d_gene: .
CDR3nt: TGTGCCAGCAGCTTCTCTGAAGAGCAGTACTTC
CDR3aa: CASSFSEEQYF

abundance: .
j_gene: TRBJ2-3
v_gene: TRBV29-1
d_gene: .
CDR3nt: TGCAGCGTTACAGACACAGATACGCAGTATTTT
CDR3aa: CSVTDTDTQYF

abundance: .
j_gene: TRBJ2-2
v_gene: TRBV5-4
d_gene: .
CDR3nt: TGTGCCAGCAGCTTCGAGGGGGCGCGGGGCACCGGGGAGCTGTTTTTT
CDR3aa: CASSFEGARGTGELFF

abundance: .
j_gene: TRBJ2-3
v_gene: TRBV28
d_gene: .
CDR3nt: TGTGCCAGCAGTGATCGCGCGGCTAGCACAGATACGCAGTATTTT
CDR3aa: CASSDRAASTDTQYF